Given below is one T cell receptor beta chain in context. Its matching antigen is unknown. The data were obtained in a study of long-term antiretroviral therapy in people with HIV. Whole-study results and caveats: The range of CDR3 lengths in HIV repertoires proved narrower than that found in controls. Repertoire composition at all time points was dominated by clones that had expanded before ART. Investigators report no available data on ART adherence, viral resistance or therapy changes.

They ran version v3.0 of the immunoSEQ assay at survey level. Method: immunoSEQ multiplex PCR; TCRdb's copy keeps in-frame clones and lacks some. The data show about 23,000 clones, with about 80% seen just once and approximately 5% held by the top ten. Per individual, the PBMC samples numbered at least one pre-ART and at least two post-ART. This TCR was sampled from a man aged 45-65 years with HIV. Sequencing used unsorted PBMCs, obtained 0.3 years after starting antiretroviral therapy.

The CDR3 region is CASSARDRHTGELFF. The DNA for the CDR3 is TGTGCCAGCAGTGCAAGGGACAGACACACCGGGGAGCTGTTTTTT. V is TRBV2 and J is TRBJ2-2; 7 nucleotides line up with TRBD1. This CDR3 has 15 residues. V lost 4 bases to trimming and J lost 3 bases; unmatched junction nucleotides: 5. Germline values: CDR1 SNHLY, CDR2 FYNNEI.